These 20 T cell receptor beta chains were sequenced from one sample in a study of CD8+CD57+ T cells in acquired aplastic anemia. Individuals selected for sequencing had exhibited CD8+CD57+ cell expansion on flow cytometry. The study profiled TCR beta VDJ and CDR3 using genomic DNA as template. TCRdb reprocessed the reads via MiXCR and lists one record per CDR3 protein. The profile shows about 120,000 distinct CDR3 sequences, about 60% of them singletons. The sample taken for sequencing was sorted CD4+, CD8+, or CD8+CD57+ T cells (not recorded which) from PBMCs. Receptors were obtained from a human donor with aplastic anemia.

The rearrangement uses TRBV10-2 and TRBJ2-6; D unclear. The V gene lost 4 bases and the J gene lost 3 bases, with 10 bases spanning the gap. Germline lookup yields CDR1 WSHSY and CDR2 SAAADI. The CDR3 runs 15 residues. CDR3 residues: CASSVGVYGANVLTF. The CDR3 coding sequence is TGCGCCAGCAGTGTTGGAGTATATGGGGCCAACGTCCTGACTTTC.

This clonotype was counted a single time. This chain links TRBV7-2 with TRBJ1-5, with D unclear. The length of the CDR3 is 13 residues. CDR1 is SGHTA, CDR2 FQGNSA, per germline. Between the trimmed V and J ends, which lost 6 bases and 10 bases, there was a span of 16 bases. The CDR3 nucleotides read TGTGCCAGCAGTGGGATCGCCCCAGGCCCCCAGCATTTT. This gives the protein CASSGIAPGPQHF.

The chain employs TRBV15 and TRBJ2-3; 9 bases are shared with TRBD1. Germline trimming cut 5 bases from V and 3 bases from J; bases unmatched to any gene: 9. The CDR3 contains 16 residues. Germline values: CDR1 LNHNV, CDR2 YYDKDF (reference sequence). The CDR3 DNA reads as TGTGCCACCAGCGGTGGAGACAGGGGGATGACAGATACGCAGTATTTT. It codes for CATSGGDRGMTDTQYF.

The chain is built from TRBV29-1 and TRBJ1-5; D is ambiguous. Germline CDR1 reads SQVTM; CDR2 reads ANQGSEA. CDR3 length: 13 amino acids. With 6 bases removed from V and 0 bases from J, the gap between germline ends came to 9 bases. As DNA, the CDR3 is TGCAGCGTCGGGAGGGATAGCAATCAGCCCCAGCATTTT. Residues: CSVGRDSNQPQHF. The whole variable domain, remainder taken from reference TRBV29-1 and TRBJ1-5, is SAVISQKPSRDICQRGTSLTIQCQVDSQVTMMFWYRQQPGQSLTLIATANQGSEATYESGFVIDKFPISRPNLTFSTLTVSNMSPEDSSIYLCSVGRDSNQPQHFGDGTRLSIL.

CDR3 coding DNA: TGTGCCATCAATGACAGGGGGCATCAGCCCCAGCATTTT. Its protein is CAINDRGHQPQHF. V is TRBV10-3 and J is TRBJ1-5, with 10 bases aligning to TRBD1. The CDR3 extends over 13 amino acids. In germline, CDR1 is ENHRY, CDR2 SYGVKD. Unmatched junction bases numbered 2, after V lost 7 bases and J lost 5 bases.

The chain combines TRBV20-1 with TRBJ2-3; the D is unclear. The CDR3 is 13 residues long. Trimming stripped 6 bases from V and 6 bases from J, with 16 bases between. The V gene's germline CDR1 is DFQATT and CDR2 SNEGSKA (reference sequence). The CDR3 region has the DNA TGCAGTGCCCCAAGGACCGGTGGCGATACGCAGTATTTT. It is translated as CSAPRTGGDTQYF.

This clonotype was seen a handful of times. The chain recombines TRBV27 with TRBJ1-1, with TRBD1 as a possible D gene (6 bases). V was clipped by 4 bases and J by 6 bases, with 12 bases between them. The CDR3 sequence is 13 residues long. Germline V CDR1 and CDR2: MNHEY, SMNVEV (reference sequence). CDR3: CASSYGGAPEAFF. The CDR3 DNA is TGTGCCAGCAGTTATGGGGGGGCACCTGAAGCTTTCTTT.

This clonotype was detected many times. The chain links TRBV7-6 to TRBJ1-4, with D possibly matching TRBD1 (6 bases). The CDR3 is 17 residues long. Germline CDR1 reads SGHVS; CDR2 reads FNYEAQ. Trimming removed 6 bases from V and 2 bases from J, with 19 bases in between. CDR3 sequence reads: CASRARGGLGTNEKLFF. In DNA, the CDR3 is TGTGCCAGCAGAGCGCGTGGGGGGCTTGGCACTAATGAAAAACTGTTTTTT.

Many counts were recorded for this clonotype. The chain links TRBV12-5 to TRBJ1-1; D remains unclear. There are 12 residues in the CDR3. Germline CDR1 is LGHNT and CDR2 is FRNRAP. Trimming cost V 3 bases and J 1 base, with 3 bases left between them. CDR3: CASGFSNTEAFF. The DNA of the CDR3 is TGTGCTAGTGGTTTTTCGAACACTGAAGCTTTCTTT.

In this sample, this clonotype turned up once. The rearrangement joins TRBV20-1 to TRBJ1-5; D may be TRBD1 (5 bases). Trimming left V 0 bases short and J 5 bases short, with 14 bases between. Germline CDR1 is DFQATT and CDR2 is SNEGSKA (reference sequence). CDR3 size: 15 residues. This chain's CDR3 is CSARDYPGLDQPQHF. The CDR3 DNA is TGCAGTGCTAGAGATTATCCAGGGTTAGATCAGCCCCAGCATTTT.

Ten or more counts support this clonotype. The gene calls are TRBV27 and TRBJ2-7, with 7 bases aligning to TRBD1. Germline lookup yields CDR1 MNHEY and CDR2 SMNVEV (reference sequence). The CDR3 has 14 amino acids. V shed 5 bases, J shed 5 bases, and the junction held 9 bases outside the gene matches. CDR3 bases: TGTGCCAGCAGTCTCGACGGACAGGCCCACGAGCAGTACTTC. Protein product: CASSLDGQAHEQYF.

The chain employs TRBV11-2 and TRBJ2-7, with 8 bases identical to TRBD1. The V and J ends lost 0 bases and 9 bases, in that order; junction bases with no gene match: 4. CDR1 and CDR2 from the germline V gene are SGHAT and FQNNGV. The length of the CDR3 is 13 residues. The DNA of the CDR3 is TGTGCCAGCAGCTTAGAACCAGGGGGCGGGCAGTACTTC. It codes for CASSLEPGGGQYF.

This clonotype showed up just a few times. This CDR3 reads CASSIEGQGWDEQYF. CDR3 DNA sequence: TGTGCCAGTAGTATAGAAGGCCAGGGATGGGACGAGCAGTACTTC. The chain uses TRBV19 and TRBJ2-7; the D gene is possibly TRBD1 (5 bases). V lost 0 bases, J lost 5 bases, and 14 bases lay in between. Germline V gives CDR1 LNHDA, CDR2 SQIVND (reference sequence). The length of the CDR3 is 15 residues.

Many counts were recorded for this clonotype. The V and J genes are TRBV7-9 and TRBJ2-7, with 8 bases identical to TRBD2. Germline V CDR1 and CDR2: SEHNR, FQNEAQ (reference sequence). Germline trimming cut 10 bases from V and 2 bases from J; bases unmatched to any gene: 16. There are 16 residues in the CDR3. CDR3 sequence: CATDPHGGDPAYEQYF. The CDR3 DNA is TGTGCCACCGACCCGCACGGGGGGGACCCAGCCTACGAGCAGTACTTC.

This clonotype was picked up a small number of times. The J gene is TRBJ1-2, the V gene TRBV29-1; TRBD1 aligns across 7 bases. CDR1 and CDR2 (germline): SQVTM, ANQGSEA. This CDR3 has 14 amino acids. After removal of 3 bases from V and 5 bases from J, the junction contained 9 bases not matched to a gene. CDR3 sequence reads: CSVEETGVGYGYTF. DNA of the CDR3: TGCAGCGTTGAGGAAACAGGGGTTGGGTATGGCTACACCTTC.

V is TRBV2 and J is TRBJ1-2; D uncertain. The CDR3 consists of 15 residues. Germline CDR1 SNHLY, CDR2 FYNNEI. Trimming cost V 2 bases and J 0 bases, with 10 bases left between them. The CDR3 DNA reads TGTGCCAGCAGTGAATGGCCAGGACCTAACTATGGCTACACCTTC. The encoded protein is CASSEWPGPNYGYTF.

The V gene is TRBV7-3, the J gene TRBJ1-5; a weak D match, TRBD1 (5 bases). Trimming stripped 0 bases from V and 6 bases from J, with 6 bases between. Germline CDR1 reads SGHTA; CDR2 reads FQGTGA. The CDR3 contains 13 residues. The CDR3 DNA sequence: TGTGCCAGCAGCTTAACGGGACTTCAGCCCCAGCATTTT. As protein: CASSLTGLQPQHF.

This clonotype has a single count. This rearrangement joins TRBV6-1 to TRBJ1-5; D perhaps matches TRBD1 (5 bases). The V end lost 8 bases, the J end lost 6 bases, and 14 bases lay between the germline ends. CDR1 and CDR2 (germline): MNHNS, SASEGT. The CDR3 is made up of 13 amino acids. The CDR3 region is CASQEGPVQPQHF. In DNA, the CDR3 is TGTGCCAGCCAGGAGGGACCGGTTCAGCCCCAGCATTTT.

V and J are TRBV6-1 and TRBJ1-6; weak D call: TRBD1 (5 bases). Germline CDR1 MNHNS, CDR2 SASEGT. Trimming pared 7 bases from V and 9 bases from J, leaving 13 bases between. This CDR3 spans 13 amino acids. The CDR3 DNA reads TGTGCCAGCATAGACCGGGACGGTTCACCCCTCCACTTT. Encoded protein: CASIDRDGSPLHF.

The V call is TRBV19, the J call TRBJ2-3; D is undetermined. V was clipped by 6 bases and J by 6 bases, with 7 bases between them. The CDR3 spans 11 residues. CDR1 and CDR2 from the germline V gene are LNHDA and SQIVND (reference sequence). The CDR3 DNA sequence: TGTGCCAGTAGCTACGGGGATACGCAGTATTTT. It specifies CASSYGDTQYF.